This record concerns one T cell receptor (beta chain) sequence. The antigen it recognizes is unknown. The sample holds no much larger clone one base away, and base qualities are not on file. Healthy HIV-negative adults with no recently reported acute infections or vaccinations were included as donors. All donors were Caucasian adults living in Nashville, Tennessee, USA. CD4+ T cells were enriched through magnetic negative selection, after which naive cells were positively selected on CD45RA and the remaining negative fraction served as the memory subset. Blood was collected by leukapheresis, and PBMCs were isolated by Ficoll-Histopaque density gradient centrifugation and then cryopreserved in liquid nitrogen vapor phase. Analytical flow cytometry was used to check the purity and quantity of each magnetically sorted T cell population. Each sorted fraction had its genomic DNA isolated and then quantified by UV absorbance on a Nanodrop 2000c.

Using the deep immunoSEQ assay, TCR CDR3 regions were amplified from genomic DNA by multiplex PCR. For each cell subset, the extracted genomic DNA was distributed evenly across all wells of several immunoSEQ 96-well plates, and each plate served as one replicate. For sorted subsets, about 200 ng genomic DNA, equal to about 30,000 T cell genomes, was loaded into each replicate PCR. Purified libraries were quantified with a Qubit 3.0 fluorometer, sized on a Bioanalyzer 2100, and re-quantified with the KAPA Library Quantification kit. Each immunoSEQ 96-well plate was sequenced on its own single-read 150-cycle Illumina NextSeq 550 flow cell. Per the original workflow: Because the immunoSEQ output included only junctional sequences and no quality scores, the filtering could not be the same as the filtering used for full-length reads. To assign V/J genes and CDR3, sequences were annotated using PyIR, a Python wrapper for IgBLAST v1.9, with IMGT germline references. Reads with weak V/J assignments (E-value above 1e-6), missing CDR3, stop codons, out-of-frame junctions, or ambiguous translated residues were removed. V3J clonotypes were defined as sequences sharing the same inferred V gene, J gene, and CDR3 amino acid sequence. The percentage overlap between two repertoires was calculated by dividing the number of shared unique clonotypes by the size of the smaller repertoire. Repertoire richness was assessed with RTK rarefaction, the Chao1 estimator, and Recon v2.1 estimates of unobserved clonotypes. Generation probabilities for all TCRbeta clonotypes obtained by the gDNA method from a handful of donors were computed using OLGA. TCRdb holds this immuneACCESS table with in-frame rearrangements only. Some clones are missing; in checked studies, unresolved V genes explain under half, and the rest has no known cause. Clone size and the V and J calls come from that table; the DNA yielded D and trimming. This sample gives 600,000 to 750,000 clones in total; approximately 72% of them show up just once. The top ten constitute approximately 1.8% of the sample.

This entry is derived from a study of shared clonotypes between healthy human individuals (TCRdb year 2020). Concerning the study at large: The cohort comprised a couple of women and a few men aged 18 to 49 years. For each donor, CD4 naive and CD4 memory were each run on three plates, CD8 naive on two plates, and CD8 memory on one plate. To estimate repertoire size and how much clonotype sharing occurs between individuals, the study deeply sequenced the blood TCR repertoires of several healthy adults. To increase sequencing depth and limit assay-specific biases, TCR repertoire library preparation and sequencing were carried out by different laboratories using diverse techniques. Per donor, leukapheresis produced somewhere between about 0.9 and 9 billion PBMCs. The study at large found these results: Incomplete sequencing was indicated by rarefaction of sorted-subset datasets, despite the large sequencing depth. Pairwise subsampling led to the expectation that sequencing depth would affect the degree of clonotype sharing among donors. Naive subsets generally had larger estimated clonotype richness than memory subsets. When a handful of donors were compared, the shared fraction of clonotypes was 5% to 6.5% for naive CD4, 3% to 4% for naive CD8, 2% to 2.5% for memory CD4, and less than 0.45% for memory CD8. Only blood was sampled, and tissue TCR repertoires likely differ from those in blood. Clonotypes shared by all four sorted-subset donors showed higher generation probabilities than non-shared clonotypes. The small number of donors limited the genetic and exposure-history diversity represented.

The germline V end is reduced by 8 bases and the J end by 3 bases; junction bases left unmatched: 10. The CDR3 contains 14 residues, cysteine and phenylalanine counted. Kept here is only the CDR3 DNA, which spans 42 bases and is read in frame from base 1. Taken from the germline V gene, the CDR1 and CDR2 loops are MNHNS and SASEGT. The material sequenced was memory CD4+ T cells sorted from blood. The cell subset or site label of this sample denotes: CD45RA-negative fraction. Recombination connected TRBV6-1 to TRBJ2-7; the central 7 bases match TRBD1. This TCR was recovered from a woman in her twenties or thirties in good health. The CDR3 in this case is CASSQATGNYEQYF. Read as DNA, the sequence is TGTGCCAGCTCGCAAGCGACAGGGAACTACGAGCAGTACTTC.